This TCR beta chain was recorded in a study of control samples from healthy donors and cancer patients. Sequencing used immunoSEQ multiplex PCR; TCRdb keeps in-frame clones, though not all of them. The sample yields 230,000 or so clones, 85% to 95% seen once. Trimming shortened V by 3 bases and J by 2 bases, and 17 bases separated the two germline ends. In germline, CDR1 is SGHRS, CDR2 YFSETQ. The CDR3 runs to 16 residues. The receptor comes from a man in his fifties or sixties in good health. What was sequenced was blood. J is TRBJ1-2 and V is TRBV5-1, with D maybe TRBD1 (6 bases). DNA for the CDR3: TGCGCCAGCAGCTCCCCCGGGACAATGGCGAACTATGGCTACACCTTC. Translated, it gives CASSSPGTMANYGYTF.